A single sample is the source of the 2 T cell receptor beta chains below, sequenced in a study of post-analysis software for immune sequencing data. Findings and limits, study-wide: Higher frequency in patients than in controls was seen for roughly five TRBV segments, with TRBV5-6, TRBV5-1 and TRBV20-1 among them.

Their recognized antigens are unknown. TCR beta cDNA libraries included unique molecular identifiers. TCRdb recomputed calls from the PCR reads with MiXCR, one row per CDR3 protein. Here the sample spans about 500,000 distinct CDR3 sequences, roughly 46% being singletons. Source material: blood. The receptor set was obtained from a girl under 18 with multiple sclerosis.

In regard to this clonotype: A clone one base away is much larger, so this may be a read error. J is TRBJ2-7 and V is TRBV29-1; 7 nucleotides agree with TRBD1. The CDR3 loop spans 13 amino acids. Germline lookup yields CDR1 SQVTM and CDR2 ANQGSEA. Written as DNA, the CDR3 is TGCGGCGTTGGGTCCCCAGGGGGCTACGAGCAGTACTTC. Residues: CGVGSPGGYEQYF.

The genes are TRBV3-1 and TRBJ2-1; D may correspond to TRBD1 or TRBD2 (5 bases each). The germline V and J ends were trimmed by 2 bases and 3 bases, with 14 bases remaining between them. In germline, CDR1 is LGHDT, CDR2 YNNKEL (reference sequence). The CDR3 consists of 16 residues. The CDR3 DNA reads TGTGCCAGCAGCCAAAGTGGGGGATTAAGCTACAATGAGCAGTTCTTC. Its protein is CASSQSGGLSYNEQFF.